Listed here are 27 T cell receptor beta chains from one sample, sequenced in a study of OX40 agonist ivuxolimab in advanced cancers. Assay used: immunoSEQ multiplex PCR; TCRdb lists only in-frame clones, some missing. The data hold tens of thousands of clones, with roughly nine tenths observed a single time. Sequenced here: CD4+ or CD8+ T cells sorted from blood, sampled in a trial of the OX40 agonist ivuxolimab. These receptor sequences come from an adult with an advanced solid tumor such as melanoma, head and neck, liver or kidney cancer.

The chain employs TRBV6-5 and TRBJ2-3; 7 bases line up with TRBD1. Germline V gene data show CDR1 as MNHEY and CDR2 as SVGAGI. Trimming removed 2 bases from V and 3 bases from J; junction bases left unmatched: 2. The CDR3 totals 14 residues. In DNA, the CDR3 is TGTGCCAGCAGTTACGACAGGGCAACAGATACGCAGTATTTT. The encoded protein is CASSYDRATDTQYF.

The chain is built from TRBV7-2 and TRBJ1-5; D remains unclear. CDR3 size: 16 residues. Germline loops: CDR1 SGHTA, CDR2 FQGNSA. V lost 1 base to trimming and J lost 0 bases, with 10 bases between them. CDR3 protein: CASSLEGGYSNQPQHF. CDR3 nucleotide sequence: TGTGCCAGCAGCTTAGAAGGAGGATATAGCAATCAGCCCCAGCATTTT.

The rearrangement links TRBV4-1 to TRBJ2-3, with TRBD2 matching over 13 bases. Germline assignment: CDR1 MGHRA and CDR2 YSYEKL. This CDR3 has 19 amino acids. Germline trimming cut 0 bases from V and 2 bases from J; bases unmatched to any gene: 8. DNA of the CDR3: TGCGCCAGCAGCCAAGATCGCCCCGGACTAGCGGGAGTCACAGATACGCAGTATTTT. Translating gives CASSQDRPGLAGVTDTQYF.

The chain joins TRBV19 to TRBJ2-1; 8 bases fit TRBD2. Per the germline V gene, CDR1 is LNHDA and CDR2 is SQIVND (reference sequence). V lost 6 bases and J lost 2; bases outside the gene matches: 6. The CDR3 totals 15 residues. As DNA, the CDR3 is TGTGCCAGTAGCCCGGGACTAGGGGCCTACAATGAGCAGTTCTTC. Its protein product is CASSPGLGAYNEQFF. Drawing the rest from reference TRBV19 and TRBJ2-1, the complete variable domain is DGGITQSPKYLFRKEGQNVTLSCEQNLNHDAMYWYRQDPGQGLRLIYYSQIVNDFQKGDIAEGYSVSREKKESFPLTVTSAQKNPTAFYLCASSPGLGAYNEQFFGPGTRLTVL.

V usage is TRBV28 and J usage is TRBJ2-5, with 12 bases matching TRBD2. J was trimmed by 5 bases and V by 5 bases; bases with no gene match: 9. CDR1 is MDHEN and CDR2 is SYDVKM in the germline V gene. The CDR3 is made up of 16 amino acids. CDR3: CASSLGLAGTWETQYF. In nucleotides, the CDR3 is TGTGCCAGCAGTCTAGGACTAGCGGGGACCTGGGAGACCCAGTACTTC.

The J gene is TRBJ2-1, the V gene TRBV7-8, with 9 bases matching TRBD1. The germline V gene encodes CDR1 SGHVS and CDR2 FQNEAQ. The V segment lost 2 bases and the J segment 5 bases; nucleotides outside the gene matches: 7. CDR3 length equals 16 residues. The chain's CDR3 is CASSLSRDRVNNEQFF. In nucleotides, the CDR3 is TGTGCCAGCAGCTTATCCCGGGACAGGGTCAACAATGAGCAGTTCTTC.

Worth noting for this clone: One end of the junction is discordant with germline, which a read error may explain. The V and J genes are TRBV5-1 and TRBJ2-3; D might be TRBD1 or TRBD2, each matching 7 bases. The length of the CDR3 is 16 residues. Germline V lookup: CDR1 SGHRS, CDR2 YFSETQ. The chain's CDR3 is CASTLGTRGREDTQYF. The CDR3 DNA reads TGCGCCAGCACCTTGGGGACGAGGGGGCGGGAGGATACGCAGTATTTT.

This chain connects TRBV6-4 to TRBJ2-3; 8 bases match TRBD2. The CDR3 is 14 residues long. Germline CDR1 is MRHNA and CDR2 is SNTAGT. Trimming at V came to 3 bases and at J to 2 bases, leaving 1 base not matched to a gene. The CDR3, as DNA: TGTGCCAGCAGTGAAGCGGGAGACACAGATACGCAGTATTTT. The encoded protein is CASSEAGDTDTQYF.

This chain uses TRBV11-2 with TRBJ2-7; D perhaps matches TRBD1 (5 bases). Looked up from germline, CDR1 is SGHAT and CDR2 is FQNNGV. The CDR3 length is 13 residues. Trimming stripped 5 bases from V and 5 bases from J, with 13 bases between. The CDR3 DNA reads TGTGCCAGCAGCCGGGTAGGCAGGGACGAGCAGTACGTC. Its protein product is CASSRVGRDEQYV.

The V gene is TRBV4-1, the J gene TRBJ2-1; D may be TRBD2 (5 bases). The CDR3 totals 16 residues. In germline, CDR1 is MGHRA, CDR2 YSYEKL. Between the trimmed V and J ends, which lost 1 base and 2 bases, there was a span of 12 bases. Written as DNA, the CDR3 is TGCGCCAGCAGCCAAGGCCCCCCGGGAACCTACAATGAGCAGTTCTTC. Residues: CASSQGPPGTYNEQFF.

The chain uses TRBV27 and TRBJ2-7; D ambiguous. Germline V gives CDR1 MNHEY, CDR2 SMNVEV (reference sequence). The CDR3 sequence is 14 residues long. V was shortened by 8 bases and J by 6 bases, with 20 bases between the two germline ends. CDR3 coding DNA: TGTGCCAGCCGTGCTTTGTATTCGGTTGGCGAGCAGTACTTC. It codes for CASRALYSVGEQYF.

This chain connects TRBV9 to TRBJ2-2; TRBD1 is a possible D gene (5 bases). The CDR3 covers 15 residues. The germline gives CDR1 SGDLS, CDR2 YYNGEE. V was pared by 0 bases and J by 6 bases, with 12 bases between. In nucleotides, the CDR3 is TGTGCCAGCAGCGTAGGGGATTTAGGGGCCGGGGAGCTGTTTTTT. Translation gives CASSVGDLGAGELFF.

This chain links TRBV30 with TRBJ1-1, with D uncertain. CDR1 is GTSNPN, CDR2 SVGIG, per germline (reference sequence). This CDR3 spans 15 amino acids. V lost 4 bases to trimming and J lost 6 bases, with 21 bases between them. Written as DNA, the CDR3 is TGTGCCTGGATCGCCTGGTTGGTGTTCCCAGCTGAAGCTTTCTTT. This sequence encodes CAWIAWLVFPAEAFF. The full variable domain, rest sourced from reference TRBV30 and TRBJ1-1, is SQTIHQWPATLVQPVGSPLSLECTVEGTSNPNLYWYRQAAGRGLQLLFYSVGIGQISSEVPQNLSASRPQDRQFILSSKKLLLSDSGFYLCAWIAWLVFPAEAFFGQGTRLTVV.

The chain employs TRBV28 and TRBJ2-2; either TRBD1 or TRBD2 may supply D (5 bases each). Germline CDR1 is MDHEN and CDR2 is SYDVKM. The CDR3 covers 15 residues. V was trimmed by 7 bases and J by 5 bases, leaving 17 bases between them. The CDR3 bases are TGTGCCAGCACCCGTGAGCCCAGGGAGACCGGGGAGCTGTTTTTT. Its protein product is CASTREPRETGELFF. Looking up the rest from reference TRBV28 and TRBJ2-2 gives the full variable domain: DVKVTQSSRYLVKRTGEKVFLECVQDMDHENMFWYRQDPGLGLRLIYFSYDVKMKEKGDIPEGYSVSREKKERFSLILESASTNQTSMYLCASTREPRETGELFFGEGSRLTVL.

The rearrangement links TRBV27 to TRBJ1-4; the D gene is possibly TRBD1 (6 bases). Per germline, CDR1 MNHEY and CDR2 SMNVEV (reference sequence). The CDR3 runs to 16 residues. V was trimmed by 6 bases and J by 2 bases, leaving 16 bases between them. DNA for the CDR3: TGTGCCAGCAGCCCAACAGGGAGGCGCACTAATGAAAAACTGTTTTTT. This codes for CASSPTGRRTNEKLFF.

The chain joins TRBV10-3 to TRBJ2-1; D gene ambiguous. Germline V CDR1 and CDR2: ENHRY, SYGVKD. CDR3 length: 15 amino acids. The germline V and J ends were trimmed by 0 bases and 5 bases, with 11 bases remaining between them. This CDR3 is CAISESISLHNEQFF. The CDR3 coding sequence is TGTGCCATCAGTGAGTCGATTTCCCTCCACAATGAGCAGTTCTTC.

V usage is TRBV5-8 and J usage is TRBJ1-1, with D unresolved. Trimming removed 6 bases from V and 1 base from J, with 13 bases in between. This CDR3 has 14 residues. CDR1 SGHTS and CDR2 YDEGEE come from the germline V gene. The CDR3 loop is CASTDLRGNTEAFF. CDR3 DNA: TGTGCCAGCACCGACCTTCGGGGGAACACTGAAGCTTTCTTT.

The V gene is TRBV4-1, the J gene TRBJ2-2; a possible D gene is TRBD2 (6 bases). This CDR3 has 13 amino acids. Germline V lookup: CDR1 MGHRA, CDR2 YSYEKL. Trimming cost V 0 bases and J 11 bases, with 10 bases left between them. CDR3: CASSQEGGDELFF. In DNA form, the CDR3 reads TGCGCCAGCAGCCAAGAAGGCGGGGACGAGCTGTTTTTT.

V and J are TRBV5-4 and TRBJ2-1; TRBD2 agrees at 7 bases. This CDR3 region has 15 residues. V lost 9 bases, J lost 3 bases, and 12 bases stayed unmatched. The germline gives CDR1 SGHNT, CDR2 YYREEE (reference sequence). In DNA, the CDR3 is TGTGCCACTCGACCCGAACTAGCGAACTACAATGAGCAGTTCTTC. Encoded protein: CATRPELANYNEQFF.

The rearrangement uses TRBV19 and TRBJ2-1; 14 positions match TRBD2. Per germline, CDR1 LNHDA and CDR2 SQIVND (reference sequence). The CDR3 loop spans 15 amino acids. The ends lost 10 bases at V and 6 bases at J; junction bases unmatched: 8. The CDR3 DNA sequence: TGTGCCACGGGACTAGCGGGAGTTTTACGCAATGAGCAGTTCTTC. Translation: CATGLAGVLRNEQFF. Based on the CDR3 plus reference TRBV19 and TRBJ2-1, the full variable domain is DGGITQSPKYLFRKEGQNVTLSCEQNLNHDAMYWYRQDPGQGLRLIYYSQIVNDFQKGDIAEGYSVSREKKESFPLTVTSAQKNPTAFYLCATGLAGVLRNEQFFGPGTRLTVL.

CDR3 residues: CASSDAGPYGYTF. CDR3 DNA: TGCGCCAGCAGTGATGCGGGGCCCTATGGCTACACCTTC. The chain uses TRBV10-2 and TRBJ1-2; tentatively, D is TRBD1 (5 bases). Trimming cost V 3 bases and J 4 bases, with 9 bases left between them. CDR3 length: 13 amino acids. Germline-derived CDR1 and CDR2 are WSHSY and SAAADI.

This CDR3 is CASSLFGSSYNEQFF. CDR3 DNA sequence: TGCGCCAGCAGCTTGTTCGGGAGCTCCTACAATGAGCAGTTCTTC. The chain uses TRBV5-1 and TRBJ2-1; possibly TRBD2 for D (6 bases). The CDR3 has 15 amino acids. V was clipped by 1 base and J by 0 bases, with 8 bases between them. Germline V lookup: CDR1 SGHRS, CDR2 YFSETQ.

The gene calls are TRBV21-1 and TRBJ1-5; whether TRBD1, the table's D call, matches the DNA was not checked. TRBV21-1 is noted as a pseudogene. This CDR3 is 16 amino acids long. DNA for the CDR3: TGTGCCAGCAGCGACCTGGACAGCGCGAGCAATCAGCCCCAGCATTTT. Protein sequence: CASSDLDSASNQPQHF.

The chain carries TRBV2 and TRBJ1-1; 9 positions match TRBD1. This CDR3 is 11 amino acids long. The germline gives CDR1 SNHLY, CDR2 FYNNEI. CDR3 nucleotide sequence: TGTGGACAGGGGGGGAGGACTGAAGCTTTCTTT. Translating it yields CGQGGRTEAFF.

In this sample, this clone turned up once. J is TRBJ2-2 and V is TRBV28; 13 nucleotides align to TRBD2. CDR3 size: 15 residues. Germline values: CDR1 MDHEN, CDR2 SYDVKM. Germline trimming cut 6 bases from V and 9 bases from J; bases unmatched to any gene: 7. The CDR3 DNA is TGTGCCAGCAGACTGAGGACTAGCGGGAGCCGGGAGCTGTTTTTT. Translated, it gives CASRLRTSGSRELFF.

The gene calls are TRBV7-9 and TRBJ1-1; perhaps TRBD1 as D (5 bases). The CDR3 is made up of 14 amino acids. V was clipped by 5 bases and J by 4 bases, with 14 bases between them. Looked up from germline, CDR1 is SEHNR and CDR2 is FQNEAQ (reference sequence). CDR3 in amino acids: CASSVSGQGTEAFF. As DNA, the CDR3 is TGTGCCAGCAGCGTAAGCGGGCAGGGCACTGAAGCTTTCTTT.

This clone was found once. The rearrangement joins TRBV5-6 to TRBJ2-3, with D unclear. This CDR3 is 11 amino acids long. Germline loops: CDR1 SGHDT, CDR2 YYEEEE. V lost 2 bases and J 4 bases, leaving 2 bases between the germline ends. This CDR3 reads CASSFADTQYF. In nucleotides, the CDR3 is TGTGCCAGCAGCTTCGCAGATACGCAGTATTTT.